Shown below are 19 T cell receptor beta chains from a single sample sequenced in a study of blood T cell repertoires in COVID-19. Some clones are missing from TCRdb's copy, which holds only in-frame ones; the method was immunoSEQ multiplex PCR. Found here are a few hundred thousand clones, about 88% of them singletons; the top ten hold 3.6%. The sample comprised peripheral blood. The receptor source for this set is a man aged 18 to 35 with active or convalescent COVID-19.

The CDR3 DNA is TGTGCCAGTAGTTGGGTGGGGGGGGAGCCCCAGCATTTT. This codes for CASSWVGGEPQHF. This sequence joins TRBV19 and TRBJ1-5, with D tentatively TRBD1 (5 bases). This CDR3 is built from 13 residues. Germline CDR1 LNHDA, CDR2 SQIVND (reference sequence). The ends were cut back, 5 bases at V and 8 bases at J, with 13 bases in the middle.

The V gene is TRBV24-1, the J gene TRBJ2-1; D might be TRBD1 (6 bases). The CDR3 is 15 amino acids. Germline V gives CDR1 KGHDR, CDR2 SFDVKD. V was cut by 7 bases and J by 3 bases, with 15 bases left in between. CDR3 nucleotide sequence: TGTGCCACCAGGGGGAGTAGGGGGAACTACAATGAGCAGTTCTTC. The encoded protein is CATRGSRGNYNEQFF.

J is TRBJ2-3 and V is TRBV28; TRBD2 matches at 8 bases. In germline, CDR1 is MDHEN, CDR2 SYDVKM. V trimming: 4 bases; J trimming: 4 bases; junction bases outside the gene matches: 7. The CDR3 runs 15 residues. The CDR3 DNA is TGTGCCAGCAGTTCCGTAGGACTAGCATCAGATACGCAGTATTTT. It translates to CASSSVGLASDTQYF.

The chain links TRBV18 to TRBJ2-7, with 7 bases that match TRBD2. Unmatched junction bases numbered 9, after V lost 6 bases and J lost 7 bases. CDR1 is KGHSH and CDR2 is LQKENI in the germline V gene. The CDR3 is made up of 13 amino acids. CDR3 DNA: TGTGCCAGCTCTCCTGTTAGCGGGTATGAGCAGTACTTC. Amino acids: CASSPVSGYEQYF.

The rearrangement uses TRBV5-1 and TRBJ2-7; D is unresolved. CDR1 and CDR2 (germline): SGHRS, YFSETQ. Deletions cut 5 bases from V and 3 bases from J, with 12 bases between. The CDR3 has 13 amino acids. CDR3 loop: CASRGHQYYEQYF. The CDR3 DNA follows: TGCGCCAGCAGGGGCCATCAATACTACGAGCAGTACTTC.

The rearrangement joins TRBV11-2 to TRBJ2-1, with D unresolved. V was shortened by 2 bases and J by 2 bases, with 13 bases between the two germline ends. Germline V lookup: CDR1 SGHAT, CDR2 FQNNGV. This CDR3 comprises 16 residues. CDR3 amino acids: CASSLTFGSTYNEQFF. The CDR3 nucleotides read TGTGCCAGCAGCTTAACGTTTGGCTCAACCTACAATGAGCAGTTCTTC.

The chain joins TRBV2 to TRBJ1-2; maybe TRBD1 (5 bases). This CDR3 comprises 14 residues. CDR1 and CDR2 (germline): SNHLY, FYNNEI. V gave up 0 bases and J gave up 6 bases, with 11 bases separating them. The CDR3 is CASSEAPWTHGYTF. The CDR3 DNA reads TGTGCCAGCAGTGAAGCTCCTTGGACACATGGCTACACCTTC.

The chain links TRBV19 to TRBJ2-1, with D tentatively TRBD2 (6 bases). V lost 5 bases, J lost 4 bases, and 12 bases lay in between. The CDR3 length is 14 residues. Germline V CDR1 and CDR2: LNHDA, SQIVND (reference sequence). Here the CDR3 DNA reads TGTGCCAGTAGTCCCGGGACTCTTTACAATGAGCAGTTCTTC. The encoded protein is CASSPGTLYNEQFF. The full variable domain, with the rest looked up from reference TRBV19 and TRBJ2-1, is DGGITQSPKYLFRKEGQNVTLSCEQNLNHDAMYWYRQDPGQGLRLIYYSQIVNDFQKGDIAEGYSVSREKKESFPLTVTSAQKNPTAFYLCASSPGTLYNEQFFGPGTRLTVL.

V and J are TRBV4-1 and TRBJ2-1, with 8 bases aligning to TRBD1. The germline V gene has CDR1 MGHRA and CDR2 YSYEKL. Trimming cost V 3 bases and J 6 bases; bases outside gene matches: 10. The CDR3 totals 16 residues. The CDR3 DNA reads as TGCGCCAGCAGCCACCAACAAGGGACAGGAGGCAATGAGCAGTTCTTC. Its protein product is CASSHQQGTGGNEQFF.

J is TRBJ2-7 and V is TRBV4-1; 8 bases map to TRBD1. This CDR3 is 14 amino acids long. CDR1 is MGHRA, CDR2 YSYEKL, per germline. With 3 bases clipped from V and 7 bases from J, the junction kept 8 bases outside the gene matches. Here the CDR3 reads CASSQGTGPTEQYF. The CDR3 DNA is TGCGCCAGCAGCCAGGGGACAGGACCTACGGAGCAGTACTTC.

This chain joins TRBV5-1 and TRBJ2-1, with TRBD1 identical over 7 bases. This CDR3 has 16 residues. The V segment lost 0 bases and the J segment 4 bases; nucleotides outside the gene matches: 7. The germline V gene has CDR1 SGHRS and CDR2 YFSETQ. In nucleotides, the CDR3 is TGCGCCAGCAGCTTGGCCTCTTTGGGACAGTACAATGAGCAGTTCTTC. Translating it yields CASSLASLGQYNEQFF.

The chain carries TRBV30 and TRBJ1-3; perhaps TRBD1 as D (5 bases). The CDR3 is 16 amino acids. Trimming removed 0 bases at V and 3 bases at J, with 15 bases between. In germline, CDR1 is GTSNPN, CDR2 SVGIG (reference sequence). CDR3 nucleotide sequence: TGTGCCTGGAGTGTACAGGCCAGGAGAATTGGAAACACCATATATTTT. Protein product: CAWSVQARRIGNTIYF.

The chain couples TRBV5-6 to TRBJ1-1; D call uncertain. Germline V gene sequence: CDR1 SGHDT, CDR2 YYEEEE. This CDR3 is 13 amino acids long. Trimming removed 0 bases at V and 5 bases at J, with 8 bases between. The CDR3 sequence: CASSLGVGTEAFF. DNA of the CDR3: TGTGCCAGCAGCTTGGGAGTCGGGACTGAAGCTTTCTTT.

The rearrangement uses TRBV28 and TRBJ2-3, with 7 bases identical to TRBD1. J lost 1 base, V lost 11 bases, and 6 bases had no gene match. CDR3 length: 13 amino acids. CDR1 and CDR2 (germline): MDHEN, SYDVKM. The DNA of the CDR3 is TGTGCCGGCCGGGACAGCCGCACAGATACGCAGTATTTT. Amino acids: CAGRDSRTDTQYF.

The chain employs TRBV5-1 and TRBJ2-2; D possibly corresponds to TRBD2 (6 bases). Germline CDR1 reads SGHRS; CDR2 reads YFSETQ. The CDR3 spans 14 residues. V lost 4 bases and J lost 6, with 13 bases in between. Written as DNA, the CDR3 is TGCGCCAGCAGCCAGACCGGGAGATCCGGGGAGCTGTTTTTT. Translated: CASSQTGRSGELFF.

V gene TRBV11-2 combines with J gene TRBJ2-7; possible D gene TRBD1, 5 bases. V shed 1 base and J shed 6 bases, with 19 bases lying between them. Looked up from germline, CDR1 is SGHAT and CDR2 is FQNNGV. This CDR3 has 16 amino acids. The CDR3 sequence: CASSLVRWTPRGEQYF. The CDR3 nucleotides read TGTGCCAGCAGCTTAGTAAGGTGGACACCACGAGGCGAGCAGTACTTC. Full variable domain (outside the CDR3, taken from reference TRBV11-2 and TRBJ2-7): EAGVAQSPRYKIIEKRQSVAFWCNPISGHATLYWYQQILGQGPKLLIQFQNNGVVDDSQLPKDRFSAERLKGVDSTLKIQPAKLEDSAVYLCASSLVRWTPRGEQYFGPGTRLTVT.

The CDR3 coding sequence is TGTGCCAGCAGGGGTTGGGCTGCCGGGGATTCACCCCTCCACTTT. Translation: CASRGWAAGDSPLHF. V and J are TRBV2 and TRBJ1-6; the D is unclear. The CDR3 consists of 15 residues. Per germline, CDR1 SNHLY and CDR2 FYNNEI. The ends were cut back, 6 bases at V and 8 bases at J, with 17 bases in the middle. Looking up the rest from reference TRBV2 and TRBJ1-6 gives the full variable domain: EPEVTQTPSHQVTQMGQEVILRCVPISNHLYFYWYRQILGQKVEFLVSFYNNEISEKSEIFDDQFSVERPDGSNFTLKIRSTKLEDSAMYFCASRGWAAGDSPLHFGNGTRLTVT.

This clone was seen a few times. The chain's CDR3 is CAISNRDKNTEAFF. The CDR3 DNA reads as TGTGCCATCAGTAACCGGGACAAGAACACTGAAGCTTTCTTT. The chain has TRBV10-3 and TRBJ1-1; tentatively, D is TRBD1 (6 bases). V was pared by 5 bases and J by 1 base, with 11 bases between. This CDR3 comprises 14 residues. Germline CDR1 ENHRY, CDR2 SYGVKD.

This clone was observed many times. This sequence joins TRBV10-1 and TRBJ2-7, with 14 positions matching TRBD2. The CDR3 consists of 19 residues. The junction had 9 bases not matched to a gene; V was cut back by 0 bases and J by 2 bases. Germline V gene lookup returns CDR1 WNHNN and CDR2 SYGVQD (reference sequence). The CDR3 protein is CASSESGGLAGVGAYEQYF. CDR3 nucleotides: TGCGCCAGCAGTGAGTCGGGGGGACTAGCGGGAGTAGGGGCCTACGAGCAGTACTTC.